The rows below give T cell receptor beta chains drawn from one sample of a study of graft-versus-host responses after intestinal transplantation. These receptors have no known antigen. Profiled with immunoSEQ multiplex PCR; TCRdb holds only in-frame clones, not every one. The data contain 28,000 or so clones, about 79% of them singletons. The specimen comprised unstimulated CD8+ T cells sorted from spleen or lymph node cells, sampled before intestinal transplant. Source of these receptors: a human donor who received an intestinal transplant. The CDR3 runs from the conserved cysteine through the conserved F or W. D genes are given only for firm matches. Expanded clones get a size class; other rows say once, few or many, or leave the size out.

clone_size: -
d_call: -
j_call: TRBJ2-1
v_call: TRBV28
cdr3_nt: TGTGCCAGCAGTTTCTTGGAGGCCTTCCGGCATGAGCAGTTCTTC
cdr3_aa: CASSFLEAFRHEQFF

clone_size: -
d_call: TRBD2
j_call: TRBJ2-7
v_call: TRBV27
cdr3_nt: TGTGCCAGCAGCCCCGTAGCGGGAGGTTTCCACGAGCAGTACTTC
cdr3_aa: CASSPVAGGFHEQYF

clone_size: -
d_call: -
j_call: TRBJ2-1
v_call: TRBV6-1
cdr3_nt: TGTGCCAGCAGTGAACTCGGGACCCCCGGGGGCTACAATGAGCAGTTCTTC
cdr3_aa: CASSELGTPGGYNEQFF

clone_size: -
d_call: -
j_call: TRBJ1-5
v_call: TRBV28
cdr3_nt: TGTGCCAGCAGTGGACAGCAACATCAGCCCCAGCATTTT
cdr3_aa: CASSGQQHQPQHF

clone_size: -
d_call: TRBD1
j_call: TRBJ1-3
v_call: TRBV13
cdr3_nt: TGTGCCAGCAGAGGACAGGTCTCTGGAAACACCATATATTTT
cdr3_aa: CASRGQVSGNTIYF

clone_size: once
d_call: TRBD2
j_call: TRBJ2-3
v_call: TRBV15
cdr3_nt: TGTGCCACCAGCAGAGTCCTCTCTAGCGGGGGGGCGGATACGCAGTATTTT
cdr3_aa: CATSRVLSSGGADTQYF

clone_size: once
d_call: -
j_call: TRBJ1-1
v_call: TRBV7-3
cdr3_nt: TGTGCCAGCAGCCCCTCAGGGCCCACTGGAGCTTTCTTT
cdr3_aa: CASSPSGPTGAFF

clone_size: -
d_call: TRBD1
j_call: TRBJ2-7
v_call: TRBV4-1
cdr3_nt: TGCGCCAGCAGCCAGTGGACAGGGCGAACCTACGAGCAGTACTTC
cdr3_aa: CASSQWTGRTYEQYF

clone_size: -
d_call: TRBD2
j_call: TRBJ2-1
v_call: TRBV7-6
cdr3_nt: TGTGCCACCTGCCCTAGCGGGAGCTCCTACAATGAGCAGTTCTTC
cdr3_aa: CATCPSGSSYNEQFF

clone_size: -
d_call: -
j_call: TRBJ2-7
v_call: TRBV7-9
cdr3_nt: TGTGCCAGCAGCTCCCCGGGACACCCTTACGAGCAGTACTTC
cdr3_aa: CASSSPGHPYEQYF

clone_size: -
d_call: -
j_call: TRBJ2-7
v_call: TRBV6-1
cdr3_nt: TGTGCCAGCAGTGCCCGGACAGCCCGCTCCTACGAGCAGTACTTC
cdr3_aa: CASSARTARSYEQYF

clone_size: -
d_call: -
j_call: TRBJ1-5
v_call: TRBV6-6
cdr3_nt: TGTGCCAGCAGCCCCCTTCCAGGGGCTAATCAGCCCCAGCATTTT
cdr3_aa: CASSPLPGANQPQHF

clone_size: -
d_call: TRBD1
j_call: TRBJ2-2
v_call: TRBV27
cdr3_nt: TGTGCCAGCGGCGAAGGGGGCCACACCGGGGAGCTGTTTTTT
cdr3_aa: CASGEGGHTGELFF

clone_size: -
d_call: TRBD1
j_call: TRBJ2-3
v_call: TRBV11-2
cdr3_nt: TGTGCCAGCAGCCCGGGGACAGGGGTGGCAGATACGCAGTATTTT
cdr3_aa: CASSPGTGVADTQYF

clone_size: -
d_call: -
j_call: TRBJ2-7
v_call: TRBV6-5
cdr3_nt: TGTGCCACCGGGCCAGGGGAACCCCTTCTCGAGCAGTACTTC
cdr3_aa: CATGPGEPLLEQYF

clone_size: -
d_call: TRBD1
j_call: TRBJ1-2
v_call: TRBV19
cdr3_nt: TGTGCCAGTAGGACAGGGTGGCCGGGGTATGGCTACACCTTC
cdr3_aa: CASRTGWPGYGYTF

clone_size: -
d_call: -
j_call: TRBJ2-7
v_call: TRBV5-4
cdr3_nt: TGTGCCAGCAGCTCCCGGGAAAGCGAGCTATACGAGCAGTACTTC
cdr3_aa: CASSSRESELYEQYF

clone_size: -
d_call: -
j_call: TRBJ2-1
v_call: TRBV7-9
cdr3_nt: TGTGCCAGCAGCTACACATCCCCGGGGGACAATGAGCAGTTCTTC
cdr3_aa: CASSYTSPGDNEQFF

clone_size: -
d_call: TRBD1
j_call: TRBJ1-5
v_call: TRBV7-6
cdr3_nt: TGTGCCAGCAGCTTAGGGGGGACAGATCAGCCCCAGCATTTT
cdr3_aa: CASSLGGTDQPQHF

clone_size: -
d_call: TRBD1
j_call: TRBJ2-3
v_call: TRBV4-2
cdr3_nt: TGTGCCAGCAGCCAGAGTTACGGGACAGGGGGCACAGATACGCAGTATTTT
cdr3_aa: CASSQSYGTGGTDTQYF

clone_size: -
d_call: -
j_call: TRBJ1-2
v_call: TRBV5-6
cdr3_nt: TGTGCCAGCAGTGAAGAGGAGGACTATGGCTACACCTTC
cdr3_aa: CASSEEEDYGYTF

clone_size: -
d_call: TRBD1
j_call: TRBJ2-1
v_call: TRBV5-1
cdr3_nt: TGCGCCAGCGCGACAGGGGGCGCATTCGATGAGCAGTTCTTC
cdr3_aa: CASATGGAFDEQFF

clone_size: few
d_call: -
j_call: TRBJ2-3
v_call: TRBV6-4
cdr3_nt: TGTGCCAGCAGTGACAGGGGAGGAAGCACAGATACGCAGTATTTT
cdr3_aa: CASSDRGGSTDTQYF

clone_size: -
d_call: -
j_call: TRBJ1-1
v_call: TRBV12-5
cdr3_nt: TGTGCTAGTGGTTTGTGGGGGGGCACTGAAGCTTTCTTT
cdr3_aa: CASGLWGGTEAFF

clone_size: -
d_call: TRBD2
j_call: TRBJ2-2
v_call: TRBV28
cdr3_nt: TGTGCCAGCAGTTGGACGGGGGGCACCGGGGAGCTGTTTTTT
cdr3_aa: CASSWTGGTGELFF

clone_size: few
d_call: -
j_call: TRBJ1-2
v_call: TRBV6-6
cdr3_nt: TGTGCCAGCAGTTATGACCCGGGACACACTAACTATGGCTACACCTTC
cdr3_aa: CASSYDPGHTNYGYTF

clone_size: few
d_call: TRBD2
j_call: TRBJ2-7
v_call: TRBV4-2
cdr3_nt: TGTGCCAGCAGCGCGGGGACTATCCCGTACGAGCAGTACTTC
cdr3_aa: CASSAGTIPYEQYF

clone_size: -
d_call: -
j_call: TRBJ1-2
v_call: TRBV15
cdr3_nt: TGTGCCACCAGCAGAGGAGTTGGCTATGGCTACACCTTC
cdr3_aa: CATSRGVGYGYTF

clone_size: -
d_call: TRBD2
j_call: TRBJ2-5
v_call: TRBV15
cdr3_nt: TGTGCCACCAGCAGAGATTTGGCTAGCGGGGTGCGGGAGACCCAGTACTTC
cdr3_aa: CATSRDLASGVRETQYF

clone_size: -
d_call: TRBD1
j_call: TRBJ2-1
v_call: TRBV27
cdr3_nt: TGTGCCAGCAGTTTGTGGACAGGGGGGTACAATGAGCAGTTCTTC
cdr3_aa: CASSLWTGGYNEQFF

clone_size: -
d_call: -
j_call: TRBJ1-2
v_call: TRBV7-9
cdr3_nt: TGTGCCAGCAGTCGGGGGGAATCTAACTATGGCTACACCTTC
cdr3_aa: CASSRGESNYGYTF

clone_size: once
d_call: -
j_call: TRBJ2-2
v_call: TRBV7-9
cdr3_nt: TGTGCCAGCAGCAGCAGGGACACCGGGGAGCTGTTTTTT
cdr3_aa: CASSSRDTGELFF

clone_size: -
d_call: -
j_call: TRBJ2-1
v_call: TRBV7-6
cdr3_nt: TGTGCCAGCAGCTTAGATAGCGAGGGTGAGCAGTTCTTC
cdr3_aa: CASSLDSEGEQFF

clone_size: -
d_call: -
j_call: TRBJ1-2
v_call: TRBV16
cdr3_nt: TGTGCCAGCAGCCAACAGGGCGGAATTAACTATGGCTACACCTTC
cdr3_aa: CASSQQGGINYGYTF

clone_size: -
d_call: -
j_call: TRBJ2-1
v_call: TRBV28
cdr3_nt: TGTGCCAGCAGTTTTTTGAGGGAGTACGGCAATGAGCAGTTCTTC
cdr3_aa: CASSFLREYGNEQFF

clone_size: -
d_call: -
j_call: TRBJ2-3
v_call: TRBV7-9
cdr3_nt: TGTGCCAGCAGCTCATACTATGAGAGCACAGATACGCAGTATTTT
cdr3_aa: CASSSYYESTDTQYF

clone_size: -
d_call: TRBD1
j_call: TRBJ1-5
v_call: TRBV4-1
cdr3_nt: TGCGCCAGCAGCCAAGACCGGGACAGGGGTTCTCAGCCCCAGCATTTT
cdr3_aa: CASSQDRDRGSQPQHF

clone_size: -
d_call: -
j_call: TRBJ2-7
v_call: TRBV7-9
cdr3_nt: TGTGCCAGCAGCTTAGGTGGGGAGAAAACCTACGAGCAGTACTTC
cdr3_aa: CASSLGGEKTYEQYF

clone_size: -
d_call: TRBD1
j_call: TRBJ2-7
v_call: TRBV7-6
cdr3_nt: TGTGCCAGCAGCCCTCTCGGACAGGATTACGAGCAGTACTTC
cdr3_aa: CASSPLGQDYEQYF

clone_size: -
d_call: -
j_call: TRBJ2-5
v_call: TRBV10-2
cdr3_nt: TGCGCCAGCAGTGAGTCCCTGAGCGACCAAGAGACCCAGTACTTC
cdr3_aa: CASSESLSDQETQYF

clone_size: -
d_call: -
j_call: TRBJ2-3
v_call: TRBV10-3
cdr3_nt: TGTGCCATCAGTGACACCGGGACTAGCACAGATACGCAGTATTTT
cdr3_aa: CAISDTGTSTDTQYF

clone_size: once
d_call: -
j_call: TRBJ2-5
v_call: TRBV20-1
cdr3_nt: TGCAGTGCTAGCGGAGGTGAGGCCCAGTACTTC
cdr3_aa: CSASGGEAQYF

clone_size: -
d_call: -
j_call: TRBJ1-2
v_call: TRBV27
cdr3_nt: TGTGCCAGCAGTTTAGGAGCAGAGTATGGCTACACCTTC
cdr3_aa: CASSLGAEYGYTF

clone_size: -
d_call: TRBD1
j_call: TRBJ2-7
v_call: TRBV19
cdr3_nt: TGTGCCAGTAGTATAGACATCCCGGGACAGGGGTTGAACGAGCAGTACTTC
cdr3_aa: CASSIDIPGQGLNEQYF

clone_size: few
d_call: -
j_call: TRBJ1-2
v_call: TRBV6-1
cdr3_nt: TGTGCCAGCAACAAAGATCACTATGGCTACACCTTC
cdr3_aa: CASNKDHYGYTF